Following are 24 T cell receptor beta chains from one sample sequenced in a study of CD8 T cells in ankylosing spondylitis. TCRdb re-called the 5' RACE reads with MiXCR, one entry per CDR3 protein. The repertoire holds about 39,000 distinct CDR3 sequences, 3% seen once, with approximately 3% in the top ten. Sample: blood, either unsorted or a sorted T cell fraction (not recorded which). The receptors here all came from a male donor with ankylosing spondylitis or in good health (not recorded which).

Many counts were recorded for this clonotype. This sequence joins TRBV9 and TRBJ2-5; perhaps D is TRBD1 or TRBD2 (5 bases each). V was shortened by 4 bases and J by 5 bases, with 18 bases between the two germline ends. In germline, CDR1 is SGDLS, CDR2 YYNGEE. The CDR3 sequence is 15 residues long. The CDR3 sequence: CASSQWGTPGETQYF. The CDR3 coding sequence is TGTGCCAGCAGCCAATGGGGGACCCCAGGGGAGACCCAGTACTTC.

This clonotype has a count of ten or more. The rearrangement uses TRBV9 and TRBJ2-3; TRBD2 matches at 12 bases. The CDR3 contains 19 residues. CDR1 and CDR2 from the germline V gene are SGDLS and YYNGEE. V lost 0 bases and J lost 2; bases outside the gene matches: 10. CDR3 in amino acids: CASSVAGSSGGVNTDTQYF. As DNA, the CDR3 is TGTGCCAGCAGCGTAGCTGGGTCTAGCGGGGGGGTCAACACAGATACGCAGTATTTT.

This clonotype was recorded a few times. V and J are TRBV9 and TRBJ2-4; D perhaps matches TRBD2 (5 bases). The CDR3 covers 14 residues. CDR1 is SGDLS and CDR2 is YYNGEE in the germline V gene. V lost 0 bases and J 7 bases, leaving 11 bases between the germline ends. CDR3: CASSVDVRRNIQYF. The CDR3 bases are TGTGCCAGCAGCGTAGATGTACGGAGGAACATTCAGTACTTC. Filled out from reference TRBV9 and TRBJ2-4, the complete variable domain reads DSGVTQTPKHLITATGQRVTLRCSPRSGDLSVYWYQQSLDQGLQFLIQYYNGEERAKGNILERFSAQQFPDLHSELNLSSLELGDSALYFCASSVDVRRNIQYFGAGTRLSVL.

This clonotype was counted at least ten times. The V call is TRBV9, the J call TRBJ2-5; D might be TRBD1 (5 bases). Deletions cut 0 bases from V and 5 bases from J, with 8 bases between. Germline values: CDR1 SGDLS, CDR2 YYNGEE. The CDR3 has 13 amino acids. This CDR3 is CASSVVGAETQYF. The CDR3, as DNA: TGTGCCAGCAGCGTAGTAGGGGCGGAGACCCAGTACTTC.

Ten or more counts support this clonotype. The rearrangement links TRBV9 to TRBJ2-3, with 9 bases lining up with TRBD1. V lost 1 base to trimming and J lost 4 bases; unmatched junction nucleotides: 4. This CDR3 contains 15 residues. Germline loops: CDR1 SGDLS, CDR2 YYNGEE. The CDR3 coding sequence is TGTGCCAGCAGCGTAATAACAGGGGGCGCAGATACGCAGTATTTT. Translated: CASSVITGGADTQYF.

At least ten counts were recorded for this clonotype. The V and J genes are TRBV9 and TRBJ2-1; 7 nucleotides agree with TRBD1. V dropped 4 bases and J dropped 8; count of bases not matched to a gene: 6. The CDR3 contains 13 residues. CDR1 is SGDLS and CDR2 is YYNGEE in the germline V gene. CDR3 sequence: CASSTRTGYEQFF. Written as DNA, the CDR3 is TGTGCCAGCAGCACACGGACAGGCTATGAGCAGTTCTTC.

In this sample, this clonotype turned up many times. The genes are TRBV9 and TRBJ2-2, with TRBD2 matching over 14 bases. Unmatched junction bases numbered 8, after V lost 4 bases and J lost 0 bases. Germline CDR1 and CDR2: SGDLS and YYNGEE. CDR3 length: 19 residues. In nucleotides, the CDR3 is TGTGCCAGCAGCCCCACCGGGACTAGCGGGAGAACGAACACCGGGGAGCTGTTTTTT. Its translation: CASSPTGTSGRTNTGELFF. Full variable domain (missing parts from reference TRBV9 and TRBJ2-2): DSGVTQTPKHLITATGQRVTLRCSPRSGDLSVYWYQQSLDQGLQFLIQYYNGEERAKGNILERFSAQQFPDLHSELNLSSLELGDSALYFCASSPTGTSGRTNTGELFFGEGSRLTVL.

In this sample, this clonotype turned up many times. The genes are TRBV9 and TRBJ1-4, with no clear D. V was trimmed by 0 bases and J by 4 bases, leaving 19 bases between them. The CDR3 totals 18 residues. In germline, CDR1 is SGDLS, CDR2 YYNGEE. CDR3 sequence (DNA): TGTGCCAGCAGCGTAGAGGTCCAGGCTCCCCGCGATAATGAAAAACTGTTTTTT. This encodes CASSVEVQAPRDNEKLFF.

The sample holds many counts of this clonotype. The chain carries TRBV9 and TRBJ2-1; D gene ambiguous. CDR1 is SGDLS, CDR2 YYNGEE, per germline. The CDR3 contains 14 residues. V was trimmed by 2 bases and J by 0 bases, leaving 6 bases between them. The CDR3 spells CASSVRHSYNEQFF. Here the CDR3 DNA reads TGTGCCAGCAGCGTTCGCCACTCCTACAATGAGCAGTTCTTC.

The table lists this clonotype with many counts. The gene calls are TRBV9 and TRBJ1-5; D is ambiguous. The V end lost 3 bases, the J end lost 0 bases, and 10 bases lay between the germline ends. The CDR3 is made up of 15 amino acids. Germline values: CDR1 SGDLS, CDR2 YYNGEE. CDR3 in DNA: TGTGCCAGCAGCGGAGCTCCTAATAGCAATCAGCCCCAGCATTTT. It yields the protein CASSGAPNSNQPQHF.

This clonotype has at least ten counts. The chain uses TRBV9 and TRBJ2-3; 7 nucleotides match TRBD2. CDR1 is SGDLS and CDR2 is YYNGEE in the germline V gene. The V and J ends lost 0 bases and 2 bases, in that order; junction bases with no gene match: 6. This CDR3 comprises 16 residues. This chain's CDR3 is CASSVVAGEATDTQYF. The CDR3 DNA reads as TGTGCCAGCAGCGTAGTGGCGGGAGAGGCCACAGATACGCAGTATTTT. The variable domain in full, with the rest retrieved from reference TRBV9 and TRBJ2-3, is DSGVTQTPKHLITATGQRVTLRCSPRSGDLSVYWYQQSLDQGLQFLIQYYNGEERAKGNILERFSAQQFPDLHSELNLSSLELGDSALYFCASSVVAGEATDTQYFGPGTRLTVL.

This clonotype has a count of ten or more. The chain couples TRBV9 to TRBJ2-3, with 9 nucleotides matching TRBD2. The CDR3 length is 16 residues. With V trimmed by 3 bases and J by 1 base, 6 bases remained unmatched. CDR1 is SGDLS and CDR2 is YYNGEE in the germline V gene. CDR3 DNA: TGTGCCAGCAGCGGGGGGATAGCGGGGGGCACAGATACGCAGTATTTT. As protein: CASSGGIAGGTDTQYF.

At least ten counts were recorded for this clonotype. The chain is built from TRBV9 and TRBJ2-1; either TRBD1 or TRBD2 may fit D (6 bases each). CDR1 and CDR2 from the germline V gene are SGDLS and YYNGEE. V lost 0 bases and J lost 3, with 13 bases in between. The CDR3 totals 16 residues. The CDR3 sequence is CASSVDGGTHYNEQFF. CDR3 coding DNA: TGTGCCAGCAGCGTAGATGGAGGGACACACTACAATGAGCAGTTCTTC.

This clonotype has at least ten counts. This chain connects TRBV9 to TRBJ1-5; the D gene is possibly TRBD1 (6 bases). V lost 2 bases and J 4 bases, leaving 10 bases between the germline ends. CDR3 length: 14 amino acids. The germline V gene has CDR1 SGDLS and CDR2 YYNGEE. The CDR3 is CASSVGTPNQPQHF. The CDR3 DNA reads TGTGCCAGCAGCGTCGGGACACCTAATCAGCCCCAGCATTTT.

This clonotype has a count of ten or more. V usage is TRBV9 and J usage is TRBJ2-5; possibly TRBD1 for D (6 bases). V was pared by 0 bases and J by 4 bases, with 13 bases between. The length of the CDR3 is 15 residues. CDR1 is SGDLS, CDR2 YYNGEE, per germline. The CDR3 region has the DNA TGTGCCAGCAGCGTAGACCCCAGGGGAAGAGAGACCCAGTACTTC. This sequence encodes CASSVDPRGRETQYF.

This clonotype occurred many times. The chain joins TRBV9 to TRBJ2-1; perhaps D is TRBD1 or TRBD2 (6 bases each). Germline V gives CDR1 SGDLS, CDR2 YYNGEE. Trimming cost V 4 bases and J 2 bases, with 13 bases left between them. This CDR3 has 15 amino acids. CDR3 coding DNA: TGTGCCAGCAGCCCAGGGAGGACAGCCTACAATGAGCAGTTCTTC. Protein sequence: CASSPGRTAYNEQFF.

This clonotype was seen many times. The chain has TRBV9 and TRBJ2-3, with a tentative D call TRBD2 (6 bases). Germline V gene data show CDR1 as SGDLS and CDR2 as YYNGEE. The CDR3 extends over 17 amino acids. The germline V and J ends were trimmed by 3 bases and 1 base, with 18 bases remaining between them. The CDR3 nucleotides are TGTGCCAGCAGCGACCCGAGTGCGGGGTACGGCACAGATACGCAGTATTTT. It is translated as CASSDPSAGYGTDTQYF.

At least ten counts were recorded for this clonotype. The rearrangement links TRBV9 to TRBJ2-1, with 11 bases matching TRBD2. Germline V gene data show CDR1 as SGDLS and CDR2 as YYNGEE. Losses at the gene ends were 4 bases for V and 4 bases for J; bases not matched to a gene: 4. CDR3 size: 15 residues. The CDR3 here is CASSYSGRAYNEQFF. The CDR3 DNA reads TGTGCCAGCAGCTATAGCGGGAGGGCGTACAATGAGCAGTTCTTC.

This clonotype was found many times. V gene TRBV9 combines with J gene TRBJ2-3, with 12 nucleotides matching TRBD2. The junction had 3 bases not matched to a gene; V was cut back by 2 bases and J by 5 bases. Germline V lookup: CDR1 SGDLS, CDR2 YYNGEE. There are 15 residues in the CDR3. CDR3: CASSVLLAGGDTQYF. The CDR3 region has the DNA TGTGCCAGCAGCGTGTTACTAGCGGGAGGAGATACGCAGTATTTT.

The CDR3 DNA sequence: TGTGCCAGCAGCGGGCCGTATGGCTACACCTTC. Its protein product is CASSGPYGYTF. The chain combines TRBV9 with TRBJ1-2; no clear D gene. This CDR3 has 11 residues. V was pared by 3 bases and J by 5 bases, with 5 bases between. CDR1 is SGDLS and CDR2 is YYNGEE in the germline V gene.

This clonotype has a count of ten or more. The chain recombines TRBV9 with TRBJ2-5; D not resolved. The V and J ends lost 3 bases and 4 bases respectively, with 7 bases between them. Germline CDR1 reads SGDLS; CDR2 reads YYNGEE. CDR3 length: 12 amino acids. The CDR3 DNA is TGTGCCAGCAGCGAGAGAGGAGAGACCCAGTACTTC. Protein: CASSERGETQYF.

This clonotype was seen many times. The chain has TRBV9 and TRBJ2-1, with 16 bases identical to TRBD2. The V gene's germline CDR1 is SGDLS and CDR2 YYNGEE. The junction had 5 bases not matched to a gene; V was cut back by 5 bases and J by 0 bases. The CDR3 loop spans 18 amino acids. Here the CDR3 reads CASSKGTSGRASYNEQFF. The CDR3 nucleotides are TGTGCCAGCAGTAAAGGGACTAGCGGGAGGGCCTCCTACAATGAGCAGTTCTTC.

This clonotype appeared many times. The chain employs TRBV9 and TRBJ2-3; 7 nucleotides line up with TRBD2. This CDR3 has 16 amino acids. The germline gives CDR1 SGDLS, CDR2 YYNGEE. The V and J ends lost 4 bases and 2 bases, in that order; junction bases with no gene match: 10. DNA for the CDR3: TGTGCCAGCAGCTTCACTCCTAGCGGAAACACAGATACGCAGTATTTT. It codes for CASSFTPSGNTDTQYF.

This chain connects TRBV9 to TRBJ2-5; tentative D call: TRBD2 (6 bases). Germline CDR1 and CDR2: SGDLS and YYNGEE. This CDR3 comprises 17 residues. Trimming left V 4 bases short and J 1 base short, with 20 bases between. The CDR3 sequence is CASSRGGAGDLQETQYF. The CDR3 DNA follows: TGTGCCAGCAGCAGAGGAGGGGCAGGCGACCTCCAAGAGACCCAGTACTTC.